This T cell receptor beta chain was captured by sequencing in a study of T-cell reconstitution after alpha-beta-depleted transplantation in children. Study-level points and caveats: Surviving recipient T cells and thymic progenitors accounted for the high day-60 TCRbeta diversity observed in some patients. At the one-year point after transplant, T-cell counts and TCRbeta diversity were found to come mostly from T cells that had been newly produced. Reportedly, only several hundred clones from non-depleted graft cells drove alpha-beta T-cell counts at about two months.

Unique molecular identifiers were built into the TCRbeta library. MiXCR, run by TCRdb on the PCR reads, gives a single entry per CDR3 protein. Of hundreds of thousands of distinct CDR3 sequences in the sample, approximately 10% were seen once. The V and J ends lost 3 bases and 5 bases respectively, with 8 bases between them. CDR1 and CDR2 (germline): KGHSH, LQKENI. This CDR3 region has 13 residues. This clonotype was counted ten times or more. Antigen: not known. The clonotype originates from a child in the first two years of life with acute myeloid leukemia, due to receive a stem cell transplant. The J gene is TRBJ2-1, the V gene TRBV18; D unclear. Specimen: PBMCs, collected before TCRalphabeta/CD19-depleted stem cell transplant. The CDR3 DNA reads TGTGCCAGCTCACCCTCTGAGAACAATGAGCAGTTCTTC. Translating gives CASSPSENNEQFF.